This T cell receptor beta chain was profiled in a study of T cells after yellow fever vaccination. Whole-study results and caveats: A limited proportion of clonotypes was detected within both the CD4 and CD8 compartments.

A note on this clonotype: What it binds is unknown.

TCR cDNA was made by 5'RACE template switching, adding a universal primer site and UMIs. MiXCR, applied by TCRdb to the 5' RACE reads, yields one record per CDR3 protein. In the table there are 550,000 or so distinct CDR3 sequences, roughly a fifth of which are singletons. V dropped 7 bases and J dropped 9; count of bases not matched to a gene: 9. This CDR3 region has 14 residues. This sample comprised PBMCs, obtained 15 days after the yellow fever booster vaccination. This receptor was taken from a man in his thirties or forties who received the YFV17D yellow fever vaccine. The chain uses TRBV12-3 or TRBV12-4 and TRBJ2-1, with 10 bases fitting TRBD2. This CDR3 reads CASKSGRAGLEQFF. CDR3 nucleotide sequence: TGTGCCAGCAAGAGCGGGAGGGCCGGTCTTGAGCAGTTCTTC.